One sample yielded the 18 T cell receptor beta chains listed below, sequenced in a study of response to subunit inactivated influenza vaccine. From the RT-PCR reads, TCRdb called clonotypes with MiXCR, one entry per CDR3 protein. Of around 750,000 distinct CDR3 sequences listed, 21% were seen once; the top ten hold 9.5% to 13%. The specimen comprised PBMCs from blood, sampled approximately 5 days after vaccination. The receptors were sampled from a man aged 45-65 years who received an inactivated influenza vaccine.

The CDR3 protein is CASTGTATYEQYF. CDR3 DNA: TGTGCCAGCACCGGGACAGCTACCTACGAGCAGTACTTC. The rearrangement links TRBV12-3 or TRBV12-4 to TRBJ2-7, with 7 bases lining up with TRBD1. This CDR3 spans 13 amino acids. V gave up 7 bases and J gave up 2 bases; unmatched junction bases: 5.

The rearrangement links TRBV4-3 to TRBJ2-7; 7 bases align to TRBD1. This CDR3 is built from 14 residues. Germline CDR1 LGHNA, CDR2 YSLEER. V lost 1 base to trimming and J lost 7 bases; unmatched junction nucleotides: 7. This CDR3 is CASSQGPGGREQYF. The CDR3 bases are TGCGCCAGCAGCCAAGGTCCAGGGGGTAGGGAGCAGTACTTC.

This clonotype came up a few times. The genes are TRBV18 and TRBJ2-2; D is ambiguous. CDR1 is KGHSH and CDR2 is LQKENI in the germline V gene. The CDR3 runs 18 residues. V shed 1 base and J shed 0 bases, with 15 bases lying between them. The CDR3 coding sequence is TGTGCCAGCTCACCACGAATCTCGGTCCTCTCGAACACCGGGGAGCTGTTTTTT. Encoded protein: CASSPRISVLSNTGELFF.

This clonotype has more than one count but fewer than ten. V and J are TRBV12-3 or TRBV12-4 and TRBJ2-1; D possibly corresponds to TRBD1 (6 bases). V gave up 5 bases and J gave up 13 bases, with 21 bases separating them. This CDR3 is 14 amino acids long. This CDR3 reads CASSPTGTFLGQFF. The CDR3 region has the DNA TGTGCCAGCAGTCCTACCGGGACATTCCTCGGCCAGTTCTTC.

This clonotype was recorded a few times. The genes are TRBV12-3 or TRBV12-4 and TRBJ2-7; D call uncertain. This CDR3 comprises 13 residues. V was trimmed by 3 bases and J by 3 bases, leaving 9 bases between them. The DNA of the CDR3 is TGTGCCAGCAGTTTTAAGGCCAGCTACGAGCAGTACTTC. Amino acid sequence: CASSFKASYEQYF.

This clonotype has only a few counts. The gene calls are TRBV7-2 and TRBJ2-7, with unresolved D. V gave up 7 bases and J gave up 3 bases, with 16 bases separating them. The length of the CDR3 is 14 residues. CDR1 and CDR2 from the germline V gene are SGHTA and FQGNSA. CDR3 in DNA: TGTGCCAGCACCACCCCAGGATCAGGCTACGAGCAGTACTTC. Translating it yields CASTTPGSGYEQYF.

This clonotype was observed at least ten times. The chain recombines TRBV5-5 with TRBJ2-7, with D possibly matching TRBD1 (6 bases). This CDR3 region has 12 residues. The V end lost 4 bases, the J end lost 5 bases, and 10 bases lay between the germline ends. Germline lookup yields CDR1 SGHKS and CDR2 YYEKEE (reference sequence). In nucleotides, the CDR3 is TGTGCCAGCAGCCGCAGGGGCCACGAGCAGTACTTC. This sequence encodes CASSRRGHEQYF.

This clonotype was seen at least ten times. V usage is TRBV12-3 or TRBV12-4 and J usage is TRBJ1-1; tentatively, D is TRBD1 (5 bases). V was trimmed by 6 bases and J by 2 bases, leaving 13 bases between them. The CDR3 sequence is 14 residues long. This CDR3 reads CASSSGGFNTEAFF. For the CDR3, the DNA is TGTGCCAGCAGCTCCGGGGGGTTTAACACTGAAGCTTTCTTT.

About this clonotype itself: This clone may be a read error of a much larger clone one base away. The rearrangement uses TRBV5-1 and TRBJ2-5; possibly TRBD1 or TRBD2 for D (5 bases each). V was trimmed by 7 bases and J by 3 bases, leaving 16 bases between them. This CDR3 contains 14 residues. Germline lookup yields CDR1 SGHRS and CDR2 YFSETQ. The CDR3 nucleotides read TGCGCCAGCGGCTGGGAACGAGGGGAAGAGACCCAGTACTTC. This encodes CASGWERGEETQYF. The variable domain in full, completed from reference TRBV5-1 and TRBJ2-5, reads KAGVTQTPRYLIKTRGQQVTLSCSPISGHRSVSWYQQTPGQGLQFLFEYFSETQRNKGNFPGRFSGRQFSNSRSEMNVSTLELGDSALYLCASGWERGEETQYFGPGTRLLVL.

This clonotype was seen more than once but under ten times. This rearrangement joins TRBV6-5 to TRBJ2-5; 8 nucleotides line up with TRBD2. The CDR3 extends over 15 amino acids. Germline assignment: CDR1 MNHEY and CDR2 SVGAGI. V dropped 2 bases and J dropped 5; count of bases not matched to a gene: 7. The CDR3: CASSYGSGGDETQYF. DNA of the CDR3: TGTGCCAGCAGTTACGGCTCCGGGGGGGACGAGACCCAGTACTTC.

CDR3 in amino acids: CSATNQGQPQHF. CDR3 bases: TGCAGTGCCACCAACCAGGGGCAGCCCCAGCATTTT. This chain uses TRBV20-1 with TRBJ1-5, with D tentatively TRBD1 (6 bases). The V gene lost 6 bases and the J gene lost 7 bases, with 13 bases spanning the gap. The CDR3 is 12 residues long. Germline V CDR1 and CDR2: DFQATT, SNEGSKA (reference sequence).

V gene TRBV5-1 combines with J gene TRBJ2-1; 7 bases line up with TRBD2. CDR3 length: 18 amino acids. The J segment lost 0 bases and the V segment lost 4 bases, leaving 13 bases of the junction unmatched. Germline V gene lookup returns CDR1 SGHRS and CDR2 YFSETQ. The DNA of the CDR3 is TGCGCCAGCAGCGGGGTTTCGACTAGCCACCGCTCCTACAATGAGCAGTTCTTC. This encodes CASSGVSTSHRSYNEQFF.

This chain links TRBV24-1 with TRBJ1-2; D gene uncertain. CDR3 length equals 13 residues. V lost 7 bases and J 3 bases, leaving 11 bases between the germline ends. CDR1 and CDR2 from the germline V gene are KGHDR and SFDVKD. For the CDR3, the DNA is TGTGCCACCAGCGAGAGGGCGGACTATGGCTACACCTTC. Residues: CATSERADYGYTF.

The chain has TRBV7-8 and TRBJ2-7; D is unclear. Trimming took 5 bases from V and 2 from J, leaving 13 bases between them. CDR3 size: 14 residues. CDR1 and CDR2 from the germline V gene are SGHVS and FQNEAQ. DNA of the CDR3: TGTGCCAGCAGCCTGCTGGACGGTACCTACGAGCAGTACTTC. Protein sequence: CASSLLDGTYEQYF.

The chain recombines TRBV10-3 with TRBJ2-2; D perhaps matches TRBD2 (6 bases). Germline loops: CDR1 ENHRY, CDR2 SYGVKD. The CDR3 extends over 17 amino acids. Trimming took off 0 bases at V and 2 bases at J, with 13 bases between the two ends. CDR3 nucleotide sequence: TGTGCCATCAGTGAGTCGCCGTACGGGGGAAACACCGGGGAGCTGTTTTTT. Translation: CAISESPYGGNTGELFF.

V usage is TRBV7-3 and J usage is TRBJ2-3; 14 bases are a match to TRBD2. V gave up 6 bases and J gave up 6 bases; unmatched junction bases: 8. The CDR3 spans 16 residues. Germline V gene data show CDR1 as SGHTA and CDR2 as FQGTGA. The CDR3, as DNA: TGTGCCAGCAGATCGGGACTAGCGGGAGTGAGGGATACGCAGTATTTT. This codes for CASRSGLAGVRDTQYF.

This chain links TRBV5-6 with TRBJ2-2; D call uncertain. This CDR3 contains 16 residues. Per germline, CDR1 SGHDT and CDR2 YYEEEE. V shed 1 base and J shed 3 bases, with 13 bases lying between them. The CDR3 is CASSLWAMFDTGELFF. CDR3 nucleotides: TGTGCCAGCAGCTTGTGGGCTATGTTCGACACCGGGGAGCTGTTTTTT.

This clonotype is a singleton in its sample. J is TRBJ2-1 and V is TRBV4-2; TRBD2 matches 7 bases. The CDR3 loop spans 17 amino acids. Germline CDR1 reads LGHNA; CDR2 reads YNFKEQ. Germline trimming cut 5 bases from V and 0 bases from J; bases unmatched to any gene: 10. The CDR3 sequence is CASSTPLLATSYNEQFF. CDR3 nucleotide sequence: TGTGCCAGCAGCACACCCCTACTAGCGACCTCCTACAATGAGCAGTTCTTC.